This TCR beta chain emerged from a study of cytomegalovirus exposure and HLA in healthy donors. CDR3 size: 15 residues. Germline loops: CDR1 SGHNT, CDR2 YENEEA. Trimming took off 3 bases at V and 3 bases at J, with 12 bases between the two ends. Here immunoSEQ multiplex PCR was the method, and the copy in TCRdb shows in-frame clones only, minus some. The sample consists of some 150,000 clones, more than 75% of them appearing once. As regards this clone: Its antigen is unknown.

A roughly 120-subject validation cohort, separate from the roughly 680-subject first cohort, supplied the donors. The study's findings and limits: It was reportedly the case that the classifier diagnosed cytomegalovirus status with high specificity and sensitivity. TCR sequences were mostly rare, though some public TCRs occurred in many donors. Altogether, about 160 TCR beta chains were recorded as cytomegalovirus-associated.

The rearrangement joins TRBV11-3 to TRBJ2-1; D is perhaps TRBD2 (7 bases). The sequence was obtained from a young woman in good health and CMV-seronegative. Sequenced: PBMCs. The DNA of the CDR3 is TGTGCCAGCAGCTTTGGGGGGGGGCTCTACAATGAGCAGTTCTTC. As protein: CASSFGGGLYNEQFF.